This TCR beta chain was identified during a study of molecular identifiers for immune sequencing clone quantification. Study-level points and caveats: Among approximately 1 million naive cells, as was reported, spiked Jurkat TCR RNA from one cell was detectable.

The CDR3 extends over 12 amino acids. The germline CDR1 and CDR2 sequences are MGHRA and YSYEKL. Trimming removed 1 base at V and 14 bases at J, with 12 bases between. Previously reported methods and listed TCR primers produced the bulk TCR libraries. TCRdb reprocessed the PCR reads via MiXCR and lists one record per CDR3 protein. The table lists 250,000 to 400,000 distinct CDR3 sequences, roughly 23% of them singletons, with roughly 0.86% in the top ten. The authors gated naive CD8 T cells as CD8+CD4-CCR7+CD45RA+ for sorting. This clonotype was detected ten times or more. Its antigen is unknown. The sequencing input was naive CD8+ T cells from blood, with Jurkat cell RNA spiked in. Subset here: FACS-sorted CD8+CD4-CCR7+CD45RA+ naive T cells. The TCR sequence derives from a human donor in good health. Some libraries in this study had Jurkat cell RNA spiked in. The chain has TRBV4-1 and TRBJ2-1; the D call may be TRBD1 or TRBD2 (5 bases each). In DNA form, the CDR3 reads TGCGCCAGCAGCCAAGCGGGGACCACCAAGTTCTTC. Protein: CASSQAGTTKFF.